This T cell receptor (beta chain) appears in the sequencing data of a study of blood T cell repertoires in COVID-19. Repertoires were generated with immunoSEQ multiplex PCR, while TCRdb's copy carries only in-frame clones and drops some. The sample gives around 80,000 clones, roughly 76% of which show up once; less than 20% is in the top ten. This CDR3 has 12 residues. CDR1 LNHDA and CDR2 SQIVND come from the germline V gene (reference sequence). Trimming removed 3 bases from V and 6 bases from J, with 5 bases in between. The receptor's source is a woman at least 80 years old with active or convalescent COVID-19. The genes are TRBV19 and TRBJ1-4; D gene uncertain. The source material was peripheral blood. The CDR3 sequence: CASSMEDEKLFF. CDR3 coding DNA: TGTGCCAGTAGTATGGAGGATGAAAAACTGTTTTTT.